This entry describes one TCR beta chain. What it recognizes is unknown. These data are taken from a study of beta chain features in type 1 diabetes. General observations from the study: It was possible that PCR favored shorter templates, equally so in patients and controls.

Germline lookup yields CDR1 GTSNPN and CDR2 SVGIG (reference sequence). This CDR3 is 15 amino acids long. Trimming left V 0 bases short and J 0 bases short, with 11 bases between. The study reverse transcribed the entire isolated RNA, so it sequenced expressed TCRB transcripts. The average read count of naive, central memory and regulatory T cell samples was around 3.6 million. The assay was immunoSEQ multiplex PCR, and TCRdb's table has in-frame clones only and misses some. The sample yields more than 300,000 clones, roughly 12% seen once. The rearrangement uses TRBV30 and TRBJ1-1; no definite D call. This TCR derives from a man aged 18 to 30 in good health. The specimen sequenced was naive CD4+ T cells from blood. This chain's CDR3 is CAWSVRGYLNTEAFF. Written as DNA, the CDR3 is TGTGCCTGGAGTGTACGAGGTTACTTGAACACTGAAGCTTTCTTT.